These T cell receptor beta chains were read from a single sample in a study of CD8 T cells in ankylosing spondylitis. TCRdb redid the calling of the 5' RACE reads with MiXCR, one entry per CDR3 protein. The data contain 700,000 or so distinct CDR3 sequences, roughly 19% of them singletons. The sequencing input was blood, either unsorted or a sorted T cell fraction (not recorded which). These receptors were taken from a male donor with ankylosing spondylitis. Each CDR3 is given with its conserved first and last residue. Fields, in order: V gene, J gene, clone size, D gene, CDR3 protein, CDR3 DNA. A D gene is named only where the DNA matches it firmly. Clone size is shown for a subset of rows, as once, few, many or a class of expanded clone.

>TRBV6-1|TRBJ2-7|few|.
CASSPGTESSYEQYF
TGTGCCAGCAGTCCCGGGACGGAGAGCTCCTACGAGCAGTACTTC
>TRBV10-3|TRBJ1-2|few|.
CAISPGRGDGYTF
TGTGCCATCAGCCCAGGTAGGGGGGATGGCTACACCTTC
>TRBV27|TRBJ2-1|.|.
CASSLSKGYNEQFF
TGTGCCAGCAGTTTATCGAAGGGGTACAATGAGCAGTTCTTC
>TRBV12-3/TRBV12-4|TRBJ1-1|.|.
CASSRLQRNTEAFF
TGTGCCAGCAGTCGCCTACAGAGAAACACTGAAGCTTTCTTT
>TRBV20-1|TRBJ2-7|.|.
CSARDGPHEQYF
TGCAGTGCTAGAGATGGCCCTCACGAGCAGTACTTC
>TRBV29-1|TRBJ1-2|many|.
CSVEDGVQEMNF
TGCAGCGTTGAAGATGGGGTACAGGAGATGAACTTC
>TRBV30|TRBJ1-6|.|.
CAAPGSSYNSPLHF
TGTGCCGCACCAGGGAGCTCCTATAATTCACCCCTCCACTTT
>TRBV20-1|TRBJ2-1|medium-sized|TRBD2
CSARELAEYNEQFF
TGCAGTGCTAGAGAGCTAGCGGAGTACAATGAGCAGTTCTTC
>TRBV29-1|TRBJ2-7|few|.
CSVAEDSGEQYF
TGCAGCGTTGCTGAGGACAGTGGCGAGCAGTACTTC
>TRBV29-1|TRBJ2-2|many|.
CSVEVNTGELFF
TGCAGCGTTGAAGTGAACACCGGGGAGCTGTTTTTT
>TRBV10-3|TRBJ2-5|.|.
CAISEGGKETQYF
TGTGCCATCAGTGAGGGTGGGAAAGAGACCCAGTACTTC
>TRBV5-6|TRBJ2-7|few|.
CASSYSGPQFGGVRYEQYF
TGTGCCAGCAGCTATTCCGGGCCCCAATTCGGGGGAGTACGATACGAGCAGTACTTC
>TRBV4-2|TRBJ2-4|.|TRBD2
CASSPNEGREGRNIQYF
TGTGCCAGCAGCCCCAACGAGGGGCGGGAGGGCCGGAACATTCAGTACTTC
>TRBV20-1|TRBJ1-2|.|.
CSVPDGGYTF
TGCAGTGTGCCGGATGGTGGCTACACCTTC
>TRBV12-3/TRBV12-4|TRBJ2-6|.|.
CASSSPGGVSGANVLTF
TGTGCCAGCAGTTCCCCCGGGGGAGTCTCTGGGGCCAACGTCCTGACTTTC
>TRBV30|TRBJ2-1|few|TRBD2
CAWSRGLAENNEQFF
TGTGCCTGGAGTCGGGGACTAGCGGAAAACAATGAGCAGTTCTTC
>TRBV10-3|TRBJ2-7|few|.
CAIRGTAGQGGTQQYF
TGTGCCATCAGGGGAACCGCCGGCCAAGGCGGGACGCAGCAGTACTTC
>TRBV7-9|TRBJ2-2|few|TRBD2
CASRSLAGATHTGELFF
TGTGCCAGCAGAAGCCTAGCGGGGGCGACCCACACCGGGGAGCTGTTTTTT
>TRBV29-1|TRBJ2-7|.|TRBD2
CSVELGTSYEQYF
TGCAGCGTTGAATTGGGGACTAGCTACGAGCAGTACTTC
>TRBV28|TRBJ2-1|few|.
CASIGGEWFDEQFF
TGTGCCAGCATAGGGGGGGAGTGGTTCGATGAGCAGTTCTTC
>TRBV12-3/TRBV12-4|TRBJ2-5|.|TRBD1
CASSPTGALQETQYF
TGTGCCAGCAGCCCGACAGGGGCCTTACAAGAGACCCAGTACTTC
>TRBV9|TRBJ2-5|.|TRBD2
CASSVGGLAGETQYF
TGTGCCAGCAGCGTAGGTGGGCTAGCGGGTGAGACCCAGTACTTC
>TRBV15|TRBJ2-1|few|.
CATSVDRSSYNEQFF
TGTGCCACCAGCGTCGACAGGTCGTCCTACAATGAGCAGTTCTTC
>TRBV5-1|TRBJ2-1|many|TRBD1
CASSLVVVRGTAGEQFF
TGCGCCAGCAGCTTGGTAGTAGTTCGAGGGACAGCTGGTGAGCAGTTCTTC
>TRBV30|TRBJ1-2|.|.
CAWSVRFIDYGYTF
TGTGCCTGGAGTGTTAGATTTATCGACTATGGCTACACCTTC
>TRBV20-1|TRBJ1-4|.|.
CSADPGWATNEKLFF
TGCAGTGCTGACCCCGGGTGGGCAACTAATGAAAAACTGTTTTTT
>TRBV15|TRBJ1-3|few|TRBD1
CATQQGLIYSGNTIYF
TGTGCCACCCAACAGGGGCTAATCTACTCTGGAAACACCATATATTTT
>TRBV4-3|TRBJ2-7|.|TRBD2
CASSQDRSSGRNEQYF
TGCGCCAGCAGCCAAGATCGATCTAGCGGGAGGAACGAGCAGTACTTC
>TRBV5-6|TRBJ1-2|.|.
CASSPRGGQSYGYTF
TGTGCCAGCAGCCCGCGGGGCGGACAGTCCTATGGCTACACCTTC
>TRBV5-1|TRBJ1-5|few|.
CGNQPQHF
TGCGGTAATCAGCCCCAGCATTTT
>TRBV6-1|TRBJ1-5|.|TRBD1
CASSKGGSNQPQHF
TGTGCCAGCAGCAAAGGGGGCAGCAATCAGCCCCAGCATTTT
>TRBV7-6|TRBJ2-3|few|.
CASSSLGGSTDTQYF
TGTGCCAGCAGCTCCCTAGGGGGGAGCACAGATACGCAGTATTTT
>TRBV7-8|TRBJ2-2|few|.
CASKVPGNTGELFF
TGTGCCAGCAAAGTCCCGGGGAACACCGGGGAGCTGTTTTTT
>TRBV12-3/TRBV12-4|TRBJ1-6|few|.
CASSSTGNSPLHF
TGTGCCAGCAGTTCCACGGGCAATTCACCCCTCCACTTT
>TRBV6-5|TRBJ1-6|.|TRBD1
CASSSTRDSGPNSPLHF
TGTGCCAGCAGTTCGACCCGGGACAGCGGGCCTAATTCACCCCTCCACTTT
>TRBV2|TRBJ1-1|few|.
CASREGGGIVNTEAFF
TGTGCCAGCCGGGAAGGGGGTGGTATCGTGAACACTGAAGCTTTCTTT
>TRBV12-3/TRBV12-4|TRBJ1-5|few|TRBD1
CASSPPGQGSNQPQHF
TGTGCCAGCAGTCCACCGGGACAGGGGAGCAATCAGCCCCAGCATTTT
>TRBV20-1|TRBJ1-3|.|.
CSATVADTIYF
TGCAGTGCCACGGTCGCGGACACCATATATTTT
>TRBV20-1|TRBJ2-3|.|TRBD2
CSARPTGGPLDTQYF
TGCAGTGCTAGGCCGACGGGAGGGCCCCTAGATACGCAGTATTTT
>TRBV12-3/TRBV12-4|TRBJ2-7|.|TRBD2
CASTRTSVSYEQYF
TGTGCCAGCACCAGGACTAGCGTCTCCTACGAGCAGTACTTC
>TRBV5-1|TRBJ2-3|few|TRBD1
CASSLDGQGRTDTQYF
TGCGCCAGCAGCTTGGACGGACAGGGGAGAACAGATACGCAGTATTTT
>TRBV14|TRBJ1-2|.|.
CASSQDGESYGYTF
TGTGCCAGCAGCCAAGACGGTGAAAGCTATGGCTACACCTTC
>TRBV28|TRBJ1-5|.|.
CASSLRGTGPNQPQHF
TGTGCCAGCAGTTTAAGAGGAACAGGACCCAATCAGCCCCAGCATTTT
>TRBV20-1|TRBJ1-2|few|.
CSARDRGQSPSGYTF
TGCAGTGCTAGAGATCGGGGTCAGTCCCCCTCTGGCTACACCTTC
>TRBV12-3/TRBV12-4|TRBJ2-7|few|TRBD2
CASGKSGGRYPYEQYF
TGTGCCAGCGGAAAGAGCGGGGGCCGGTACCCCTACGAGCAGTACTTC
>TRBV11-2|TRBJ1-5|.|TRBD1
CASSLGFGTGDQPQHF
TGTGCCAGCAGCTTAGGATTCGGGACAGGGGATCAGCCCCAGCATTTT
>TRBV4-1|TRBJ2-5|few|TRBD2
CASSQTLLANQETQYF
TGCGCCAGCAGCCAGACCCTACTAGCGAACCAAGAGACCCAGTACTTC
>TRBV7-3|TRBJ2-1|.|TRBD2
CASSRGLAGEQFF
TGTGCCAGCAGCCGGGGACTAGCGGGAGAGCAGTTCTTC
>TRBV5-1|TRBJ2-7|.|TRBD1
CASSLDFGQGSYEQYF
TGCGCCAGCAGCTTGGACTTCGGACAGGGCTCCTACGAGCAGTACTTC
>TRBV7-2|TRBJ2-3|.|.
CASSTGWGKRTDTQYF
TGTGCCAGCAGCACGGGGTGGGGGAAACGCACAGATACGCAGTATTTT
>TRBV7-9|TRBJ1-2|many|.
CASINPGGGYTF
TGTGCCAGCATCAACCCAGGTGGTGGCTACACCTTC
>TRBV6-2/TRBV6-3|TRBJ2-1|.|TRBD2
CASSSLAGIYNEQFF
TGTGCCAGCAGTTCCCTAGCGGGGATCTACAATGAGCAGTTCTTC
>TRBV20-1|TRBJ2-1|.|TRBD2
CSARGTSGLLANEQFF
TGCAGTGCTAGAGGGACTAGCGGGCTTCTTGCCAATGAGCAGTTCTTC
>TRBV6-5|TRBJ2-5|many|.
CASSYGQRGTQYF
TGTGCCAGCAGTTACGGACAGCGAGGGACCCAGTACTTC
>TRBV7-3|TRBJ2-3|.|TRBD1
CASSPTGGGDTQYF
TGTGCCAGCAGTCCGACAGGGGGTGGAGATACGCAGTATTTT
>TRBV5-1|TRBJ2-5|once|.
CASRDNQETQYF
TGCGCCAGCAGGGACAACCAAGAGACCCAGTACTTC